The clone carrying this T cell receptor beta chain has ten or more counts. Time point here: after trial treatment. The treatment here: LDRT plus nivolumab, ipilimumab, low-dose cyclophosphamide and aspirin (RACIN trial). The source of the sample is a study of low-dose radiotherapy and immunotherapy resistance in tumors. After removal of 1 base from V and 5 bases from J, the junction contained 7 bases not matched to a gene. This CDR3 region has 15 residues. The germline V gene has CDR1 SGHAT and CDR2 FQNNGV. Priming of first-strand cDNA relied on TRAV- and TRBV-specific primers (covering alpha and beta chains). Over about 19 PCR cycles, TCRs were amplified from a constant-region primer and V-primer adapter. One entry per CDR3 protein results from TCRdb running MiXCR on the reads. Among tens of thousands of distinct CDR3 sequences listed, around 20% were seen once.

The sequence was collected from a female donor with ovarian cancer. This sequence joins TRBV11-2 and TRBJ2-7, with 8 bases matching TRBD2. The source was PBMCs, collected after low-dose radiotherapy plus immunotherapy. CDR3 residues: CASSLVAGGPHEQYF. CDR3 coding DNA: TGTGCCAGCAGCTTAGTCGCGGGGGGCCCCCACGAGCAGTACTTC. The whole variable domain, remainder taken from reference TRBV11-2 and TRBJ2-7, is EAGVAQSPRYKIIEKRQSVAFWCNPISGHATLYWYQQILGQGPKLLIQFQNNGVVDDSQLPKDRFSAERLKGVDSTLKIQPAKLEDSAVYLCASSLVAGGPHEQYFGPGTRLTVT.